This T cell receptor (beta chain) was captured in a study of metastatic and nonmetastatic thyroid tumors. Trimming stripped 0 bases from V and 4 bases from J, with 12 bases between. This CDR3 is 15 amino acids long. The V gene's germline CDR1 is SGHRS and CDR2 YFSETQ. Per the original data handling: Built for papillary thyroid cancer, a distant-metastasis classifier drew on CDR3 differences across clinicopathological groups. Using MiXCR, TCRdb reanalyzed the PCR reads. TCRdb, rather than the study authors, made the V and J calls. The sample records around 34,000 clones, 20% being singletons. This clone was counted ten times or more. Each patient went into thyroid surgery without having received any treatment.

The TCR originated in a female donor with papillary thyroid cancer or a benign thyroid nodule (not recorded which). Some clones in this sample may be carry-over from other donors' samples. This chain connects TRBV5-1 to TRBJ2-3; D is perhaps TRBD1 or TRBD2 (6 bases each). Source material: blood. The CDR3 region is CASSLAGALPDTQYF. Written as DNA, the CDR3 is TGCGCCAGCAGCTTGGCGGGGGCGCTTCCAGATACGCAGTATTTT.